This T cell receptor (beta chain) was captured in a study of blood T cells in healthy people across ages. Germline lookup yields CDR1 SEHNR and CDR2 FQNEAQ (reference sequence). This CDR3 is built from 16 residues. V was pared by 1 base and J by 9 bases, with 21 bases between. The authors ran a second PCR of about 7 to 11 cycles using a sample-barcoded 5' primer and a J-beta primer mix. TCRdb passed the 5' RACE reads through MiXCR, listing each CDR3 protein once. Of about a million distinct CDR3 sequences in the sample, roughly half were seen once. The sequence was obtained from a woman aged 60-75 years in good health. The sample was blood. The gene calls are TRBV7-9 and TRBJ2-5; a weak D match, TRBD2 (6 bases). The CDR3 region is CASSLGDFQRTISQYF. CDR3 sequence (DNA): TGTGCCAGCAGCTTAGGGGACTTTCAGCGTACTATTTCCCAGTACTTC.